This TCR beta chain was identified in a study of neoadjuvant anti-PD-1 for oral cavity cancer. Study context: Patients mostly received three to four biweekly nivolumab doses at 3 mg/kg before surgery. Around day 43, patients without progression received a fourth nivolumab dose before surgery.

This clone was counted only a few times. Stated time point: after neoadjuvant nivolumab, at surgical resection. Patients were newly diagnosed with stage II-IVA oral cavity squamous cell carcinoma without prior systemic or radiation treatment. The repertoire was sequenced with immunoSEQ multiplex PCR; TCRdb's copy has only in-frame clones and lacks some. The top ten clones hold under 3.5% of a sample with about 13,000 clones, over 55% of them seen once. V shed 5 bases, J shed 3 bases, and the junction held 6 bases outside the gene matches. Germline V CDR1 and CDR2: SGHDN, FVKESK. This CDR3 has 16 amino acids.

This chain joins TRBV14 and TRBJ2-2, with 10 bases fitting TRBD2. The receptor comes from a person aged 40 to 85 with oral cavity squamous cell carcinoma. The specimen comprised PBMCs, sampled after nivolumab (anti-PD-1) treatment. The CDR3 protein is CASSDVGLADTGELFF. In nucleotides, the CDR3 is TGTGCCAGCAGCGACGTCGGACTAGCGGACACCGGGGAGCTGTTTTTT.